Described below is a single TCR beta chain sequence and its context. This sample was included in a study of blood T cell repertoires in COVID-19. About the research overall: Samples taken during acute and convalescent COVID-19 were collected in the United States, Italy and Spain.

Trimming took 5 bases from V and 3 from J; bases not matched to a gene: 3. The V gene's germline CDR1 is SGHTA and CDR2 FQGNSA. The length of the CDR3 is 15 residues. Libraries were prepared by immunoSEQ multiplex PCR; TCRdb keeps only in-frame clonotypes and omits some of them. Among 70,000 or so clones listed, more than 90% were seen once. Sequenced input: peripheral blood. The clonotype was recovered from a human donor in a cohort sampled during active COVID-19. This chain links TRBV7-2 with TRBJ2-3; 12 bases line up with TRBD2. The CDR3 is CASSKTSGRTDTQYF. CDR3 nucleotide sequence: TGTGCCAGCAGCAAAACTAGCGGGAGGACAGATACGCAGTATTTT.